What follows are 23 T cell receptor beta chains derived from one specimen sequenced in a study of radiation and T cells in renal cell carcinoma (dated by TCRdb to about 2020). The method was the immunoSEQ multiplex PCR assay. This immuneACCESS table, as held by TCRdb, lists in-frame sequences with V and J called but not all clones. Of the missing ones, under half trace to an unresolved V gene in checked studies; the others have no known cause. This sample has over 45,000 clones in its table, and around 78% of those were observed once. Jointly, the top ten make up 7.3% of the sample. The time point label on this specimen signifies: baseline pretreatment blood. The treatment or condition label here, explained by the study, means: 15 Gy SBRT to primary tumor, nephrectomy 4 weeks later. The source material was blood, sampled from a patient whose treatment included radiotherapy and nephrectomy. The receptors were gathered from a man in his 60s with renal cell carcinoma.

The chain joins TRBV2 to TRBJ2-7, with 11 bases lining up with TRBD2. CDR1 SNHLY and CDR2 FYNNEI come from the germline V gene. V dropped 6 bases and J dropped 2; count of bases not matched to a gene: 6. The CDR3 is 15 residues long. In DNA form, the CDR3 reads TGTGCCAGCAGCGTTCTAGCGGGGGGAACCTACGAGCAGTACTTC. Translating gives CASSVLAGGTYEQYF. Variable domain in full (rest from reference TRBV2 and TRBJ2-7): EPEVTQTPSHQVTQMGQEVILRCVPISNHLYFYWYRQILGQKVEFLVSFYNNEISEKSEIFDDQFSVERPDGSNFTLKIRSTKLEDSAMYFCASSVLAGGTYEQYFGPGTRLTVT.

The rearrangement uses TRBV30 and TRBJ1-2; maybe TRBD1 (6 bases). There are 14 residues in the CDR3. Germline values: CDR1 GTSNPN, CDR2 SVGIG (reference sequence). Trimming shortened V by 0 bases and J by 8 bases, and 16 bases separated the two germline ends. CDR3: CAWSVGDTAGGYTF. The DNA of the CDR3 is TGTGCCTGGAGTGTAGGGGACACGGCTGGGGGCTACACCTTC.

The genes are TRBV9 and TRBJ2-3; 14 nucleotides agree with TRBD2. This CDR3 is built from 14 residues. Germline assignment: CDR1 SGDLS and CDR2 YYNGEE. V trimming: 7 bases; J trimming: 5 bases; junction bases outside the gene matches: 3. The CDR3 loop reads CASGLAGGGDTQYF. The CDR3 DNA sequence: TGTGCCAGCGGACTAGCGGGGGGCGGAGATACGCAGTATTTT.

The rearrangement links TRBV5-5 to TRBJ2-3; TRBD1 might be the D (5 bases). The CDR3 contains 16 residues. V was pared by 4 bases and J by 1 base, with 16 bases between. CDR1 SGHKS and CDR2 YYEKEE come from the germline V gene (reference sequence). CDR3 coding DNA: TGTGCCAGCAGCCGAGCCTCTAGGGGCCGCACAGATACGCAGTATTTT. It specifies CASSRASRGRTDTQYF.

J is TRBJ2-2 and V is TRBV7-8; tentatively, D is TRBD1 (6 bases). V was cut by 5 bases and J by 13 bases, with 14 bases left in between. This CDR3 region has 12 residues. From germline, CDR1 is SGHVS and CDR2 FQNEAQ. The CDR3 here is CASSPFGGALFF. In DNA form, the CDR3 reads TGTGCCAGCAGCCCCTTTGGGGGCGCGCTGTTTTTT.

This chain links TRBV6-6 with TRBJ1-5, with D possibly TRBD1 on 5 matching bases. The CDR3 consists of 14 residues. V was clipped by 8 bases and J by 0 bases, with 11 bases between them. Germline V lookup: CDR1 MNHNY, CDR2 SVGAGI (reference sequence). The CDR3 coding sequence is TGTGCCAGCTCCCGGACAAATAGCAATCAGCCCCAGCATTTT. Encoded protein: CASSRTNSNQPQHF.

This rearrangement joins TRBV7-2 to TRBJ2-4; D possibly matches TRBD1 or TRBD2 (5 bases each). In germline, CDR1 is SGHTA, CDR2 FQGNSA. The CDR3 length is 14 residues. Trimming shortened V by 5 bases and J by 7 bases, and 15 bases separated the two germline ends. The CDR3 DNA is TGTGCCAGCAGCGTCGACAGCCGAGGGAACATTCAGTACTTC. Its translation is CASSVDSRGNIQYF.

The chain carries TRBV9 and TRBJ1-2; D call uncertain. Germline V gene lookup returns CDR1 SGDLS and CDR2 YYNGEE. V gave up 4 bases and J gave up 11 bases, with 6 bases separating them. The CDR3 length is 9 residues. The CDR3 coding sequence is TGTGCCAGCAGCCAAGGATACACCTTC. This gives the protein CASSQGYTF.

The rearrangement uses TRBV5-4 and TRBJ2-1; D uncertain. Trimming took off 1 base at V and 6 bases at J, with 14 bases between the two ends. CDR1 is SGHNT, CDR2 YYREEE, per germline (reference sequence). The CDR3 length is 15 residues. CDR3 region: CASSLSSPRLNEQFF. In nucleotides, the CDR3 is TGTGCCAGCAGCTTGTCAAGCCCGAGGCTCAATGAGCAGTTCTTC. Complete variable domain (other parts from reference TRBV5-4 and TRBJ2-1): ETGVTQSPTHLIKTRGQQVTLRCSSQSGHNTVSWYQQALGQGPQFIFQYYREEENGRGNFPPRFSGLQFPNYSSELNVNALELDDSALYLCASSLSSPRLNEQFFGPGTRLTVL.

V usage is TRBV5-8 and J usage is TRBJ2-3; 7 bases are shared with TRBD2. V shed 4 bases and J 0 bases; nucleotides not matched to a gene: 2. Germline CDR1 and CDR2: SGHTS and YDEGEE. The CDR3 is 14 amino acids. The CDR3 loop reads CASSLGGSTDTQYF. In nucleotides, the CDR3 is TGTGCCAGCAGCCTGGGGGGGAGCACAGATACGCAGTATTTT.

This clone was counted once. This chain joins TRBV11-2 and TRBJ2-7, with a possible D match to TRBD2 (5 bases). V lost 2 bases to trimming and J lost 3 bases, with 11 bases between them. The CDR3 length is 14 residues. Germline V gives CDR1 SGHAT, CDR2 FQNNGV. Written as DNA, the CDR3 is TGTGCCAGCAGCTTATCGGGATCTGTCTACGAGCAGTACTTC. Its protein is CASSLSGSVYEQYF.

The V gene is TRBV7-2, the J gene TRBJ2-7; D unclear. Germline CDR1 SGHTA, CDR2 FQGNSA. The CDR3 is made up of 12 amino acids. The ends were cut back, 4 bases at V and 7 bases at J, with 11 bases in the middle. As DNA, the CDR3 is TGTGCCAGCAGCTGGGCCGGCCGTGAGCAGTACTTC. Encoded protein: CASSWAGREQYF. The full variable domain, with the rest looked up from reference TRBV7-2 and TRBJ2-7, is GAGVSQSPSNKVTEKGKDVELRCDPISGHTALYWYRQSLGQGLEFLIYFQGNSAPDKSGLPSDRFSAERTGGSVSTLTIQRTQQEDSAVYLCASSWAGREQYFGPGTRLTVT.

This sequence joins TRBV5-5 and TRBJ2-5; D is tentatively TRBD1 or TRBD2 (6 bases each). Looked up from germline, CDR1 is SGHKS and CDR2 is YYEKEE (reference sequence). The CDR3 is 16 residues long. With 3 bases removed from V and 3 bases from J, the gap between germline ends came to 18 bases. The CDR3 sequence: CASSSFSGAFEETQYF. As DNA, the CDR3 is TGTGCCAGCAGCTCCTTTTCGGGGGCGTTTGAAGAGACCCAGTACTTC. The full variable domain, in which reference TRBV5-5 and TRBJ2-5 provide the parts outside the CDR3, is DAGVTQSPTHLIKTRGQQVTLRCSPISGHKSVSWYQQVLGQGPQFIFQYYEKEERGRGNFPDRFSARQFPNYSSELNVNALLLGDSALYLCASSSFSGAFEETQYFGPGTRLLVL.

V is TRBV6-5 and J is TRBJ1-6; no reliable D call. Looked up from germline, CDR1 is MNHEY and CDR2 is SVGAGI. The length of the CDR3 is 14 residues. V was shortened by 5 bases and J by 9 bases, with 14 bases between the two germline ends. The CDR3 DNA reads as TGTGCCAGCAGTGGGCTGGTGGGTGGTTCACCCCTCCACTTT. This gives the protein CASSGLVGGSPLHF.

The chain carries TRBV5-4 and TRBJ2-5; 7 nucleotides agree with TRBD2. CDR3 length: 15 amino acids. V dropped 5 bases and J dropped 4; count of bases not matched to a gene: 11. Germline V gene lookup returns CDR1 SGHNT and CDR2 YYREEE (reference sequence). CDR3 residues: CASSSTGTMRETQYF. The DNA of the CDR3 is TGTGCCAGCAGTTCAACCGGGACTATGAGAGAGACCCAGTACTTC.

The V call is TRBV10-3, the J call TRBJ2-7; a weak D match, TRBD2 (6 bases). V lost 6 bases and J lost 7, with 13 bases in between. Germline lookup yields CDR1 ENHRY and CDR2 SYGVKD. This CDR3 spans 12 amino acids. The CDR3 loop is CAISAGTQEQYV. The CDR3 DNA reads TGTGCCATCAGCGCCGGGACTCAAGAGCAGTACGTC.

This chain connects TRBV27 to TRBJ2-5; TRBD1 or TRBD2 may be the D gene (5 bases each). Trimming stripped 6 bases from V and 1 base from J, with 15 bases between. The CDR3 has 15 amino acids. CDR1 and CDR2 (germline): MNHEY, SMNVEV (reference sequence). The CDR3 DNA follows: TGTGCCAGCAGGGGGGAGCCTGGGATCCAAGAGACCCAGTACTTC. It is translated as CASRGEPGIQETQYF.

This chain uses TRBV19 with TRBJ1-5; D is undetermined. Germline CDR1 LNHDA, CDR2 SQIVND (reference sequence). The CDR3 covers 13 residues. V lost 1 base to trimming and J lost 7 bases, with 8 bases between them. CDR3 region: CASSIGARQPQHF. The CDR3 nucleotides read TGTGCCAGTAGTATAGGGGCCCGGCAGCCCCAGCATTTT.

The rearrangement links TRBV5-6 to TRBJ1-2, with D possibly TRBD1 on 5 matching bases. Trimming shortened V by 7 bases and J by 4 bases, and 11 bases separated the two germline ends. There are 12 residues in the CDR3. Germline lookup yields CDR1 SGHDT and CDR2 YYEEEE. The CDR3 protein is CASRRDVYGYTF. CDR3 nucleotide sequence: TGTGCCAGCCGCCGGGACGTCTATGGCTACACCTTC.

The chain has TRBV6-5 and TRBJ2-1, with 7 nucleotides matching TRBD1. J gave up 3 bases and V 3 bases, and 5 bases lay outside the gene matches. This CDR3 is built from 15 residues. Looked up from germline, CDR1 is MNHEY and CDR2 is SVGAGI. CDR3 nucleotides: TGTGCCAGCAGTTATACGGGACAGAACTACAATGAGCAGTTCTTC. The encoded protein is CASSYTGQNYNEQFF.

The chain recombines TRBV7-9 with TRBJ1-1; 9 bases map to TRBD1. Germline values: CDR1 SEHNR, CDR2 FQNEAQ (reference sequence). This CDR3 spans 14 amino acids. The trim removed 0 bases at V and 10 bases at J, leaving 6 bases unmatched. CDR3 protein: CASSLADRGAGAFF. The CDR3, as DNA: TGTGCCAGCAGCTTAGCGGACAGGGGAGCGGGAGCTTTCTTT.

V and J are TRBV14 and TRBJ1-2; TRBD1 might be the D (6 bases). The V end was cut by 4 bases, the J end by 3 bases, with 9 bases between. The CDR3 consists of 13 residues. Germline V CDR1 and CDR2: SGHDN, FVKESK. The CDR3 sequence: CASSLWTDYGYTF. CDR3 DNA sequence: TGTGCCAGCAGCCTATGGACAGACTATGGCTACACCTTC.

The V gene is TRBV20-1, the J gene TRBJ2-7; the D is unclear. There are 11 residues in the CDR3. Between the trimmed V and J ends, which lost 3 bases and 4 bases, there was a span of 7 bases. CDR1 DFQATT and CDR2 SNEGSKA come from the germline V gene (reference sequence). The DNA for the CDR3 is TGCAGTGCTAGGAGTACATACGAGCAGTACGTC. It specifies CSARSTYEQYV.